This T cell receptor beta chain is from a study of cytomegalovirus exposure and HLA in healthy donors. This CDR3 contains 14 residues. CDR1 and CDR2 (germline): SGHVS, FQNEAQ. V was cut by 3 bases and J by 1 base, with 9 bases left in between. The repertoire was sequenced with immunoSEQ multiplex PCR; TCRdb's copy has only in-frame clones and lacks some. The sample holds over 200,000 clones; about 90% are singletons and the top ten take 2.9%. The rearrangement uses TRBV7-8 and TRBJ1-1; D possibly corresponds to TRBD1 (5 bases). Sequencing input: PBMCs. The TCR originated in a young woman in good health and CMV-seronegative. CDR3 in amino acids: CASSLGTANTEAFF. In DNA, the CDR3 is TGTGCCAGCAGCTTGGGGACTGCGAACACTGAAGCTTTCTTT.